The 12 T cell receptor beta chains listed next were all sequenced from one sample in a study. Using its own MiXCR run on the 5' RACE reads, TCRdb lists one record per CDR3 protein. The sample has over 6,500 distinct CDR3 sequences; about three quarters are singletons. The sorted Tregs were CD4+CD25+CD127-/low cells. The source material was tumor-infiltrating Tregs sorted from the breast tumor. The origin of the receptors is a female donor with breast cancer.

This sequence joins TRBV12-3 or TRBV12-4 and TRBJ1-2, with D hard to call. V was shortened by 5 bases and J by 4 bases, with 11 bases between the two germline ends. This CDR3 has 13 residues. The CDR3 nucleotides are TGTGCCAGCAGTCCACATCGATCCTATGGCTACACCTTC. It codes for CASSPHRSYGYTF.

This chain connects TRBV10-3 to TRBJ2-1; 7 bases agree with TRBD2. The J segment lost 7 bases and the V segment lost 3 bases, leaving 6 bases of the junction unmatched. The CDR3 is 14 amino acids. The germline V gene has CDR1 ENHRY and CDR2 SYGVKD. The chain's CDR3 is CAISERTSGNEQFF. The CDR3 DNA reads as TGTGCCATCAGTGAACGGACTAGTGGGAATGAGCAGTTCTTC.

The V and J genes are TRBV10-3 and TRBJ2-3; 8 nucleotides agree with TRBD2. J lost 5 bases, V lost 7 bases, and 11 bases had no gene match. CDR3 size: 15 residues. Germline assignment: CDR1 ENHRY and CDR2 SYGVKD. The CDR3: CAIKIAGPFEDTQYF. Written as DNA, the CDR3 is TGTGCCATCAAAATAGCGGGACCTTTTGAAGATACGCAGTATTTT.

This chain joins TRBV20-1 and TRBJ2-7, with 8 nucleotides matching TRBD1. This CDR3 is built from 14 residues. With 3 bases clipped from V and 6 bases from J, the junction kept 10 bases outside the gene matches. The V gene's germline CDR1 is DFQATT and CDR2 SNEGSKA (reference sequence). DNA of the CDR3: TGCAGTGCTAGCACCCAGGGGGCGCGCATCGAGCAGTACTTC. Encoded protein: CSASTQGARIEQYF.

The chain recombines TRBV20-1 with TRBJ1-5; 11 bases fit TRBD1. The CDR3 sequence is 16 residues long. The germline CDR1 and CDR2 sequences are DFQATT and SNEGSKA (reference sequence). Trimming at V came to 1 base and at J to 6 bases, leaving 8 bases not matched to a gene. The CDR3 sequence is CSARVFGQGAGQPQHF. DNA of the CDR3: TGCAGTGCTAGAGTCTTCGGACAGGGGGCCGGTCAGCCCCAGCATTTT.

This sequence joins TRBV4-2 and TRBJ1-2; 7 bases map to TRBD1. Per the germline V gene, CDR1 is LGHNA and CDR2 is YNFKEQ. V was pared by 0 bases and J by 6 bases, with 7 bases of the junction left unmatched. The CDR3 sequence is 15 residues long. For the CDR3, the DNA is TGTGCCAGCAGCCAAGATGAGACAGGGAGTGATGGCTACACCTTC. Translated: CASSQDETGSDGYTF.

This chain connects TRBV7-6 to TRBJ2-1; TRBD2 agrees at 16 bases. Germline trimming cut 4 bases from V and 0 bases from J; bases unmatched to any gene: 3. The CDR3 consists of 18 residues. CDR1 is SGHVS, CDR2 FNYEAQ, per germline. CDR3 residues: CASSSGLAGGPSYNEQFF. The CDR3 DNA reads TGTGCCAGCAGCTCGGGACTAGCGGGAGGGCCCTCCTACAATGAGCAGTTCTTC.

This chain's CDR3 is CSALRTGHQPQHF. CDR3 coding DNA: TGCAGCGCATTAAGGACAGGGCATCAGCCCCAGCATTTT. The V gene is TRBV20-1, the J gene TRBJ1-5, with 8 bases fitting TRBD1. CDR3 length: 13 amino acids. CDR1 and CDR2 (germline): DFQATT, SNEGSKA (reference sequence).

Turning to this clonotype: A read error may produce the germline difference seen at one junction end. The chain is built from TRBV6-4 and TRBJ1-6; unclear D gene. Per germline, CDR1 MRHNA and CDR2 SNTAGT. This CDR3 is built from 13 residues. The DNA of the CDR3 is TGTGCCAGCAGTGCGGACGGGGATTCACCCCTCCGCTTT. This sequence encodes CASSADGDSPLRF.

The rearrangement uses TRBV4-1 and TRBJ1-2; 7 nucleotides align to TRBD1. CDR3 length: 13 residues. V trimming: 1 base; J trimming: 8 bases; junction bases outside the gene matches: 4. Germline CDR1 reads MGHRA; CDR2 reads YSYEKL. In nucleotides, the CDR3 is TGCGCCAGCAGCCAAGCCAGGGGGGAAGGCTACACCTTC. Its protein product is CASSQARGEGYTF.

J is TRBJ2-1 and V is TRBV7-9; 10 nucleotides match TRBD2. The CDR3 is made up of 17 amino acids. Trimming at V came to 6 bases and at J to 9 bases, leaving 17 bases not matched to a gene. Per germline, CDR1 SEHNR and CDR2 FQNEAQ (reference sequence). CDR3 sequence: CASRSKEKREGSVEQFF. CDR3 sequence (DNA): TGTGCCAGCAGATCAAAAGAAAAGCGGGAGGGCAGTGTTGAGCAGTTCTTC.

This rearrangement joins TRBV5-1 to TRBJ2-7, with 9 bases matching TRBD2. V shed 1 base and J 2 bases; nucleotides not matched to a gene: 4. The CDR3 sequence is 15 residues long. Germline V gene data show CDR1 as SGHRS and CDR2 as YFSETQ. This CDR3 reads CASSLTGGRAYEQYF. Written as DNA, the CDR3 is TGCGCCAGCAGCTTGACTGGCGGGAGGGCCTACGAGCAGTACTTC.